A selection of T cell receptor beta chains follows, all from one sample in a study of T cells in Graves' hyperthyroidism and ophthalmopathy. TCRdb reanalysed the multiplex PCR reads using MiXCR and keeps one entry per CDR3 protein. The sample has roughly 380,000 distinct CDR3 sequences; around 18% are singletons. The sample was blood. The receptors here all came from a middle-aged woman with Graves' ophthalmopathy. Both conserved end residues are part of each CDR3. Fields, in order: clone size, D gene, V gene, J gene, CDR3 length, CDR3 DNA, CDR3 protein. D genes are given only for firm matches. The listing skips clone size in some rows; elsewhere it reads once, few, many or a size class.

clone size: many
D gene: NA
V gene: TRBV6-5
J gene: TRBJ2-2
CDR3 length: 14
CDR3 DNA: TGTGCCAGCAGTTACTCGGGGGAAACCGGGGAGCTGTTTTTT
CDR3 protein: CASSYSGETGELFF

clone size: many
D gene: NA
V gene: TRBV6-1
J gene: TRBJ2-5
CDR3 length: 11
CDR3 DNA: TGTGCCAGCAGTGCCCAAGAGACCCAGTACTTC
CDR3 protein: CASSAQETQYF

clone size: NA
D gene: NA
V gene: TRBV28
J gene: TRBJ2-7
CDR3 length: 12
CDR3 DNA: TGTGCCAGCAGTTTATCGGCGACCGAGCAGTACTTC
CDR3 protein: CASSLSATEQYF

clone size: NA
D gene: NA
V gene: TRBV11-2
J gene: TRBJ2-7
CDR3 length: 11
CDR3 DNA: TGTGCCAGCAGCTTATGGGGAGGGCAGTACTTC
CDR3 protein: CASSLWGGQYF

clone size: many
D gene: TRBD1
V gene: TRBV20-1
J gene: TRBJ1-1
CDR3 length: 14
CDR3 DNA: TGCAGTGCTGCGTCAGGGGGGCTGCGGACTGAAGCTTTCTTT
CDR3 protein: CSAASGGLRTEAFF

clone size: many
D gene: TRBD1
V gene: TRBV19
J gene: TRBJ2-1
CDR3 length: 11
CDR3 DNA: TGTGCCAGTAGTTCCCCGGGACAGTACGTCTTC
CDR3 protein: CASSSPGQYVF

clone size: NA
D gene: NA
V gene: TRBV7-9
J gene: TRBJ2-7
CDR3 length: 12
CDR3 DNA: TGTGCCAGCAGCTTACCTGAGGGGGAGCAGTACTTC
CDR3 protein: CASSLPEGEQYF

clone size: few
D gene: TRBD2
V gene: TRBV2
J gene: TRBJ2-7
CDR3 length: 14
CDR3 DNA: TGTGCCAGCAGTGAAACGGGAGGGGCACGCGAGCAGTACTTC
CDR3 protein: CASSETGGAREQYF

clone size: many
D gene: TRBD2
V gene: TRBV5-1
J gene: TRBJ2-7
CDR3 length: 15
CDR3 DNA: TGCGCCAGCAGCTCTACTAGCGGGAGGCCTCACGAGCAGTACTTC
CDR3 protein: CASSSTSGRPHEQYF

clone size: NA
D gene: TRBD1
V gene: TRBV13
J gene: TRBJ2-3
CDR3 length: 15
CDR3 DNA: TGTGCCAGCAGCGCACGCCGACAGGGGCTTGATACGCAGTATTTT
CDR3 protein: CASSARRQGLDTQYF

clone size: many
D gene: NA
V gene: TRBV27
J gene: TRBJ2-5
CDR3 length: 15
CDR3 DNA: TGTGCCAGCAGTTTACACCCCAGCGGCCCAGAGACCCAGTACTTC
CDR3 protein: CASSLHPSGPETQYF

clone size: many
D gene: NA
V gene: TRBV6-2/TRBV6-3
J gene: TRBJ2-5
CDR3 length: 13
CDR3 DNA: TGTGCCAGCAGACCCACACTACAAGAGGCCCAGTACTTC
CDR3 protein: CASRPTLQEAQYF

clone size: many
D gene: NA
V gene: TRBV6-1
J gene: TRBJ2-7
CDR3 length: 13
CDR3 DNA: TGTGCCAGCACAGACCGGGGGACCTACGAGCAGTACTTC
CDR3 protein: CASTDRGTYEQYF

clone size: many
D gene: TRBD1
V gene: TRBV5-4
J gene: TRBJ2-6
CDR3 length: 16
CDR3 DNA: TGTGCCAGCAGCTTAAGAAGGGGGCCTGGGGCCAACGTCCTGACTTTC
CDR3 protein: CASSLRRGPGANVLTF

clone size: many
D gene: NA
V gene: TRBV5-6
J gene: TRBJ1-1
CDR3 length: 16
CDR3 DNA: TGTGCCAGCAGCTTTCCCAAAAAGACAGCGAACACTGAAGCTTTCTTT
CDR3 protein: CASSFPKKTANTEAFF

clone size: many
D gene: TRBD1
V gene: TRBV7-6
J gene: TRBJ2-2
CDR3 length: 15
CDR3 DNA: TGTGCCAGCAGCTTAGCTACAGGGGAGACCGGGGAGCTGTTTTTT
CDR3 protein: CASSLATGETGELFF

clone size: few
D gene: TRBD1
V gene: TRBV15
J gene: TRBJ2-7
CDR3 length: 17
CDR3 DNA: TGTGCCACCAGCAGATCAACCCACCGGACAGGGTACAACGAGCAGTACTTC
CDR3 protein: CATSRSTHRTGYNEQYF

clone size: NA
D gene: NA
V gene: TRBV27
J gene: TRBJ1-5
CDR3 length: 15
CDR3 DNA: TGTGCCAGCAGGCCTGTGGGGCTTAGCAATCAGCCCCAGCATTTT
CDR3 protein: CASRPVGLSNQPQHF

clone size: many
D gene: NA
V gene: TRBV15
J gene: TRBJ2-5
CDR3 length: 15
CDR3 DNA: TGTGCCACCAGCAGAGACTTAGGGGGGCAAGAGACCCAGTACTTC
CDR3 protein: CATSRDLGGQETQYF

clone size: many
D gene: TRBD1
V gene: TRBV5-4
J gene: TRBJ1-5
CDR3 length: 18
CDR3 DNA: TGTGCCAGCAGCTTCAGGACAGGGACGGTTTATAGCAATCAGCCCCAGCATTTT
CDR3 protein: CASSFRTGTVYSNQPQHF

clone size: many
D gene: TRBD2
V gene: TRBV24-1
J gene: TRBJ2-1
CDR3 length: 16
CDR3 DNA: TGTGCCACCAGTGACCCGGGACTAGCGGGCTACAATGAGCAGTTCTTC
CDR3 protein: CATSDPGLAGYNEQFF

clone size: NA
D gene: NA
V gene: TRBV12-3/TRBV12-4
J gene: TRBJ1-1
CDR3 length: 12
CDR3 DNA: TGTGCCAGCAGTCCTGATAGACCGGCGGCTTTCTTT
CDR3 protein: CASSPDRPAAFF

clone size: many
D gene: TRBD2
V gene: TRBV11-2
J gene: TRBJ2-7
CDR3 length: 18
CDR3 DNA: TGTGCCAGCAGCTTAGTGGGGAGACTAGCGGGACCAACCTACGAGCAGTACTTC
CDR3 protein: CASSLVGRLAGPTYEQYF

clone size: NA
D gene: NA
V gene: TRBV5-1
J gene: TRBJ1-1
CDR3 length: 14
CDR3 DNA: TGCGCCAGCAGCTGGGACGGTGGGAACACTGAAGCTTTCTTT
CDR3 protein: CASSWDGGNTEAFF